This T cell receptor beta chain appears in the sequencing data of a study of CD4 T cells in relation to SARS-CoV-2 and coronaviruses. Study-wide background: ViraFEST: roughly 10-day antigen culture of PBMCs, then TCR beta CDR3 sequencing.

This clone was found a few times. What it binds is not known. Generated by immunoSEQ multiplex PCR, the TCRdb table keeps only in-frame clones and is missing some. The table records just over 15,000 clones, 76% of them present only once. Germline V gives CDR1 SNHLY, CDR2 FYNNEI. The CDR3 is 12 amino acids. V shed 4 bases and J shed 8 bases, with 9 bases lying between them. Unexposed donor CD4+ T cells date from about 2011-2018, before the COVID-19 pandemic. After roughly ten days of culture, CD4+ T cells were isolated. Unexposed-donor CD4+ T cells were probed with SARS-CoV-2 S/N and four cold-coronavirus spikes, cells permitting.

Sequencing was performed on CD4+ T cells from PBMCs, cultured in vitro. This chain links TRBV2 with TRBJ1-3; a possible D gene is TRBD1 (5 bases). The source of this sequence is a human donor in good health. DNA for the CDR3: TGTGCCAGCAGTGGGCAGGGATACACCATATATTTT. Protein product: CASSGQGYTIYF.